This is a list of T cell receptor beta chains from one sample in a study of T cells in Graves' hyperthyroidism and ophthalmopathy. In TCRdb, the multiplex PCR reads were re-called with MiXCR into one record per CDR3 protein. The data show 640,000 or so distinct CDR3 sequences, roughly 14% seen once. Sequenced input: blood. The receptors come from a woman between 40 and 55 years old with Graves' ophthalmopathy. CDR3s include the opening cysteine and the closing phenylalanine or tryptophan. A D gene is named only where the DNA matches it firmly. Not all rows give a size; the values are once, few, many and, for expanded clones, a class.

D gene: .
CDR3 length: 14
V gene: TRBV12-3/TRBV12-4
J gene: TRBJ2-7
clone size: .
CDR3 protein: CASSRTEGTYEQYF
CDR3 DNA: TGTGCCAGCAGTAGGACAGAGGGAACCTACGAGCAGTACTTC

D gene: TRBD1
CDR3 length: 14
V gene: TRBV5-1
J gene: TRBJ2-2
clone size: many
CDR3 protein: CASSSGQRTGELFF
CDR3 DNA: TGCGCCAGCAGCTCGGGACAGCGAACCGGGGAGCTGTTTTTT

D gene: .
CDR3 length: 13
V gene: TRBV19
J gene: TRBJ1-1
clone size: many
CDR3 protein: CASSMVPNTEAFF
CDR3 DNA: TGTGCCAGTAGTATGGTTCCGAACACTGAAGCTTTCTTT

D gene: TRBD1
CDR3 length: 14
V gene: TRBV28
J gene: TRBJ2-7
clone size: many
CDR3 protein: CASSAGSGGQQQYF
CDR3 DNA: TGTGCCAGCAGCGCCGGTTCAGGGGGCCAGCAGCAGTACTTC

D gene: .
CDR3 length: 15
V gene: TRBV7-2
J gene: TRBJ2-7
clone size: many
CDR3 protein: CASSLAGAAAYEQYF
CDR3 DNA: TGTGCCAGCAGCTTAGCTGGGGCCGCGGCCTACGAGCAGTACTTC

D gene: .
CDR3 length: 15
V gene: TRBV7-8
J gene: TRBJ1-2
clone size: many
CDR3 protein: CASSLAHGANYGYTF
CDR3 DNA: TGTGCCAGCAGCTTAGCCCACGGCGCTAACTATGGCTACACCTTC

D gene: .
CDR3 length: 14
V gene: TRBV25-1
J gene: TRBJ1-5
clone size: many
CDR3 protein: CASSSWHDNQPQHF
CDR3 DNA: TGTGCCAGCAGTAGCTGGCACGACAATCAGCCCCAGCATTTT

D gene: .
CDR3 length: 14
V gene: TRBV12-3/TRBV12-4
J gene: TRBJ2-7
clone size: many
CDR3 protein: CASSFVGGAYEQYF
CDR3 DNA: TGTGCCAGCAGTTTTGTTGGGGGAGCCTACGAGCAGTACTTC

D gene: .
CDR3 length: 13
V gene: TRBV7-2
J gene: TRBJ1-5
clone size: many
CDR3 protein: CASSLTTGIPQHF
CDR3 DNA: TGTGCCAGCAGTCTAACGACCGGTATACCCCAGCATTTT

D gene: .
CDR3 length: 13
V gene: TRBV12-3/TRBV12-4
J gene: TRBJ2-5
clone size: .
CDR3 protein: CASTASSWGTQYF
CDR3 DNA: TGTGCCAGCACGGCTAGCTCCTGGGGGACCCAGTACTTC

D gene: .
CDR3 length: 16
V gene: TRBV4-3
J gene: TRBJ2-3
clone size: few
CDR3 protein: CASSQGGASSTDTQYF
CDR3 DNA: TGCGCCAGCAGCCAAGGTGGAGCGTCTAGCACAGATACGCAGTATTTT

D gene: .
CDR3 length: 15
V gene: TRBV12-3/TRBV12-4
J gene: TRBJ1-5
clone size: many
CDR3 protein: CASSFNVGDNQPQHF
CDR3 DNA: TGTGCCAGCAGTTTTAATGTAGGGGACAATCAGCCCCAGCATTTT

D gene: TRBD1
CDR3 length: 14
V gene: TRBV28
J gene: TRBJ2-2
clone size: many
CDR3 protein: CASTTGGNTGELFF
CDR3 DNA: TGTGCCAGCACCACAGGGGGCAACACCGGGGAGCTGTTTTTT

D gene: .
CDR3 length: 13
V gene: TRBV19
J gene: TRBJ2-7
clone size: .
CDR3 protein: CASSRVMEYEQYF
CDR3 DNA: TGTGCCAGTAGTAGGGTGATGGAGTACGAGCAGTACTTC

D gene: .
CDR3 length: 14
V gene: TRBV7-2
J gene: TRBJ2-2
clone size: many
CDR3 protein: CASSLGPSTGELFF
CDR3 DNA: TGTGCCAGCAGCTTAGGGCCATCCACCGGGGAGCTGTTTTTT

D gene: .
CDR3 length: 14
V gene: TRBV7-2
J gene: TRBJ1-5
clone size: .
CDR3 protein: CASSLGTDRPNKHF
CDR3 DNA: TGTGCCAGCAGCTTAGGAACTGACAGGCCCAACAAGCATTTT

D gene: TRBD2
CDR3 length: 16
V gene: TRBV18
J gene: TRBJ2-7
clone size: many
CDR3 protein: CASSPPFGRRTDEQYF
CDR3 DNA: TGTGCCAGCTCACCACCGTTCGGGAGGAGGACCGACGAGCAGTACTTC

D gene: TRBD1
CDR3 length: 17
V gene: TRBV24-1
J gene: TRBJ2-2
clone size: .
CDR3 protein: CATSDPNRDRMSGELFF
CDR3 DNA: TGTGCCACCAGTGACCCCAACCGGGACAGGATGTCCGGGGAGCTGTTTTTT

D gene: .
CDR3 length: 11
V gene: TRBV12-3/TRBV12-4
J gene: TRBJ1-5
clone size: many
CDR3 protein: CASRRGGPQHF
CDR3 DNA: TGTGCCAGCAGGAGGGGGGGGCCCCAGCATTTT

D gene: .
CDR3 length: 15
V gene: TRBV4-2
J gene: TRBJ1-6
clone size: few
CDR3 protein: CASSQYYRGDSPLHF
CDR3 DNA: TGTGCCAGCAGCCAGTACTATAGGGGCGATTCACCCCTCCACTTT

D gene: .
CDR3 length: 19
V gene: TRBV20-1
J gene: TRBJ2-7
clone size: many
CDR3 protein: CSASPLLRARISDYYEQYF
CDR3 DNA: TGCAGTGCTAGCCCCCTACTACGGGCGCGAATAAGCGACTACTACGAGCAGTACTTC

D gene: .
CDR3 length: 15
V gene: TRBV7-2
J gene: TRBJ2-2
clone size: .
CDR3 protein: CASSMGLWNTGELFF
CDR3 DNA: TGTGCCAGCAGCATGGGACTCTGGAACACCGGGGAGCTGTTTTTT

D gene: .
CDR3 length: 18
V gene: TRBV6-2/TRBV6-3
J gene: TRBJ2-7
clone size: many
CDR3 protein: CASQGWDGKDLRNYEQYF
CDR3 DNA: TGTGCCAGCCAGGGATGGGACGGAAAGGACCTACGTAACTACGAGCAGTACTTC

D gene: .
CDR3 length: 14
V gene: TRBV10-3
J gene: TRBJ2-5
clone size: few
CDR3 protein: CAISESMGRQTQYF
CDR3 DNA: TGTGCCATCAGTGAGTCGATGGGGAGACAGACCCAGTACTTC

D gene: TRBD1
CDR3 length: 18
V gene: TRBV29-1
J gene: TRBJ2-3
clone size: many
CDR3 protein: CSVEAPTVGQGRLDTQYF
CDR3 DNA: TGCAGCGTTGAAGCCCCCACGGTGGGACAGGGTAGATTAGATACGCAGTATTTT

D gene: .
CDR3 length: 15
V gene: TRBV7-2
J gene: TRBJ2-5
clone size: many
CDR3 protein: CASSPPYGGFQTQYF
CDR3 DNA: TGTGCCAGCAGCCCCCCTTATGGGGGTTTCCAGACCCAGTACTTC

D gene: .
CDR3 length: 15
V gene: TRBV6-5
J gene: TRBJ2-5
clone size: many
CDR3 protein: CASSYSGLSGETQYF
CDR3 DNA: TGTGCCAGCAGTTACTCGGGGTTATCTGGAGAGACCCAGTACTTC

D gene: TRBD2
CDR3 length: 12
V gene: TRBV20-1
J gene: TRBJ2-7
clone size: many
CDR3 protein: CSAPGLGGEQYF
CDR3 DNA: TGCAGTGCTCCCGGACTGGGGGGGGAGCAGTACTTC

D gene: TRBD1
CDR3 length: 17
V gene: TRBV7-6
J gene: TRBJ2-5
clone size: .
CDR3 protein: CASSLRKRTGVVGTQYF
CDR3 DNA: TGTGCCAGCAGCCTCCGGAAGAGGACAGGGGTGGTCGGGACCCAGTACTTC

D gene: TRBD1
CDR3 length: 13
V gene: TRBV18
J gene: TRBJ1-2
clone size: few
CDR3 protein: CASSLDRASGYTF
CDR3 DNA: TGTGCCAGCTCACTGGACAGGGCGAGTGGCTACACCTTC

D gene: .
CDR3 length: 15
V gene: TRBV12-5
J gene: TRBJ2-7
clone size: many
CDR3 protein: CASGWAPHRPAEQYF
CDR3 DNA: TGTGCTAGTGGTTGGGCCCCTCACCGCCCTGCCGAGCAGTACTTC

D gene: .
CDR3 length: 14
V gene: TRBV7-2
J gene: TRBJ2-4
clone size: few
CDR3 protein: CASSWKFSQNIQYF
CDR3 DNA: TGTGCCAGCAGCTGGAAGTTTTCCCAAAACATTCAGTACTTC

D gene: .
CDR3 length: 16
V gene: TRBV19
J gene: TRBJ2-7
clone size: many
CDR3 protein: CASSAGLQGTAYEQYF
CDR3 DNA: TGTGCCAGTAGCGCCGGACTACAGGGAACGGCGTACGAGCAGTACTTC

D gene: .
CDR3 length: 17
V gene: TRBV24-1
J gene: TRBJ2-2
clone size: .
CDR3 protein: CATSEDTLLGNTGELFF
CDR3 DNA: TGTGCCACCAGTGAGGACACCCTCCTGGGAAACACCGGGGAGCTGTTTTTT

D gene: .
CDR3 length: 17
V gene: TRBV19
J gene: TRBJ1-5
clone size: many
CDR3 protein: CASSITRDTYSNQPQHF
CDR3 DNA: TGTGCCAGTAGTATAACCAGGGATACTTATAGCAATCAGCCCCAGCATTTT

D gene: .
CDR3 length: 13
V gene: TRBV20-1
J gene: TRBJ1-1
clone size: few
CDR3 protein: CSARTGQEREAFF
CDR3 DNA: TGCAGTGCTCGCACAGGGCAGGAGCGAGAAGCTTTCTTT

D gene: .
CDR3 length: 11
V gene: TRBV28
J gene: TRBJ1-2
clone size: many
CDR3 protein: CASVTNYGYTF
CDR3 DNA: TGTGCCAGTGTAACGAACTATGGCTACACCTTC

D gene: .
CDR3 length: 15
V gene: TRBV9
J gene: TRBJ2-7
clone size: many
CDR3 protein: CASSVDPGWSGEQYF
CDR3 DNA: TGTGCCAGCAGCGTAGATCCGGGATGGTCGGGGGAGCAGTACTTC

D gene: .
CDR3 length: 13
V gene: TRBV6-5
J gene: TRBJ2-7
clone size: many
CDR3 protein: CASEGGISYEQYF
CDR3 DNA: TGTGCCAGCGAAGGCGGTATCTCCTACGAGCAGTACTTC

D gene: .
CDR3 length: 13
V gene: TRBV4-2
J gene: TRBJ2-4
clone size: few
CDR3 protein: CASSLAGTIIQYF
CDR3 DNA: TGTGCCAGCAGCCTGGCAGGGACGATCATTCAGTACTTC

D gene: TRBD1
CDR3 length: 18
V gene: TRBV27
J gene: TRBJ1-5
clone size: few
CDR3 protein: CASRALGGFKNSNRPQHF
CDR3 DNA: TGTGCCAGCAGAGCATTAGGGGGCTTCAAGAATAGCAATCGGCCCCAGCATTTT

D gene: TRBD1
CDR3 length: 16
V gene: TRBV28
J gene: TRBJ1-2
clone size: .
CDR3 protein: CASKHTPGTDNYGYTF
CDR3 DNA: TGTGCCAGTAAACATACCCCTGGGACAGACAACTATGGCTACACCTTC

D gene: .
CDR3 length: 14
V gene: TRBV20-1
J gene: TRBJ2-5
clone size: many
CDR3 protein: CSATSGKTQETQYF
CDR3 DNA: TGCAGTGCCACGTCGGGCAAAACACAAGAGACCCAGTACTTC

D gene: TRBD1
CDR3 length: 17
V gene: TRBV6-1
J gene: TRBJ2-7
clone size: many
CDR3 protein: CASSAPGQLVVSYEQYF
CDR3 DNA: TGTGCCAGCAGTGCCCCGGGACAGCTCGTCGTATCATACGAGCAGTACTTC

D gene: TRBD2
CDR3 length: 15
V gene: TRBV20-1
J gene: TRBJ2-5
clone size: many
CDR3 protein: CSATLAGAIQETQYF
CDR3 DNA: TGCAGTGCTACGCTAGCGGGAGCGATTCAAGAGACCCAGTACTTC

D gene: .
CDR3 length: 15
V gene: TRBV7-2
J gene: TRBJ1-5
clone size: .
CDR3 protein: CASSLGRDQHQPQHF
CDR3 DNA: TGTGCCAGCAGCTTAGGCAGGGACCAACATCAGCCCCAGCATTTT

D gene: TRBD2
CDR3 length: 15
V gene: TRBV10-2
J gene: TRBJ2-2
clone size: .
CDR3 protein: CASWGGLAGLGELFF
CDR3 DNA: TGCGCCAGCTGGGGCGGACTAGCGGGACTCGGGGAGCTGTTTTTT

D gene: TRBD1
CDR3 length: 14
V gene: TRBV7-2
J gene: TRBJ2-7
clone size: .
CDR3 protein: CASSSGTGNHEQYF
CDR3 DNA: TGTGCCAGCAGCTCAGGGACAGGGAACCACGAGCAGTACTTC

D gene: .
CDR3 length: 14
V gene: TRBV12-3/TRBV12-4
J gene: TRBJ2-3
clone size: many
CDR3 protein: CASRLASSTDTQYF
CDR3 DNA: TGTGCCAGCAGGCTAGCGTCGAGCACAGATACGCAGTATTTT

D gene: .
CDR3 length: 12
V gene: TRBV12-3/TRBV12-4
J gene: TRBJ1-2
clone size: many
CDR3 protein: CASSLALIGYTF
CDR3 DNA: TGTGCCAGCAGTTTAGCGTTGATTGGCTACACCTTC

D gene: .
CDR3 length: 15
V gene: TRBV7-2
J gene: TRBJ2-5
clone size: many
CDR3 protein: CASRPGGPAGETQYF
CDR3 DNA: TGTGCCAGCAGACCAGGAGGGCCGGCGGGGGAGACCCAGTACTTC

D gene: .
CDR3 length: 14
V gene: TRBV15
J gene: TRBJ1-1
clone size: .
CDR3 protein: CATSRAGATTEAFF
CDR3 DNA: TGTGCCACCAGCAGAGCAGGGGCGACCACTGAAGCTTTCTTT

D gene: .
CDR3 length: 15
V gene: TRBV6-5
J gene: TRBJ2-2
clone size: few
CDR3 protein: CASSSPLGFTGELFF
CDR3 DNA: TGTGCCAGCAGTTCTCCGCTGGGGTTCACCGGGGAGCTGTTTTTT

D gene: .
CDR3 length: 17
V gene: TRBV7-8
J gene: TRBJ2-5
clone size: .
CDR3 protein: CASSSNRESIFQETQYF
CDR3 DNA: TGTGCCAGCAGCTCAAACAGGGAGAGTATTTTCCAAGAGACCCAGTACTTC

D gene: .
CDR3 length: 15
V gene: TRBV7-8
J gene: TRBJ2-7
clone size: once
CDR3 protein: CASSFFGSSSYEQYF
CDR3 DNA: TGTGCCAGCAGTTTCTTTGGGTCTTCTTCCTACGAGCAGTACTTC

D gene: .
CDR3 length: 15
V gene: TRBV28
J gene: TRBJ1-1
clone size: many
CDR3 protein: CASSYPQGDGTEAFF
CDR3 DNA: TGTGCCAGCAGTTACCCTCAAGGGGATGGGACTGAAGCTTTCTTT